The present entry profiles one T cell receptor beta chain with its context. This sample stems from a study of blood T cell repertoires in COVID-19. Across the whole study: Acute and convalescent COVID-19 samples came from the United States, Italy and Spain. PBMCs, B-cell-depleted T cells, or T cells provided the cDNA or gDNA that made up the material.

Study processing details: Estimated nucleated cell counts came from reference gene primer amplification. TCRdb's copy holds only in-frame clones and misses some; the assay was immunoSEQ multiplex PCR. That table furnishes V, J and clone size, whereas the DNA furnished D and trimming. The table records approximately 120,000 clones, roughly 81% of them present only once. The sequenced sample was peripheral blood. This sequence originates from a human donor in a cohort sampled during active COVID-19.

CDR3 sequence reads: CASSRVREKLFF. CDR3 bases: TGTGCCAGCAGCCGGGTCAGGGAAAAACTGTTTTTT. This chain links TRBV3-1 (or the pseudogene TRBV3-2) with TRBJ1-4; D call uncertain. Germline loops: CDR1 LGHDT, CDR2 YNNKEL (reference sequence). The ends were cut back, 4 bases at V and 8 bases at J, with 8 bases in the middle. The CDR3 sequence is 12 residues long.